This T cell receptor (beta chain) was sequenced during a study of regulatory T cells in long-lasting Graves disease. Time point denoted: newly diagnosed GD, antithyroid drugs for less than 3 months. After RNA was extracted from PBMCs, the TCR library was made from it. CDR1 and CDR2 from the germline V gene are KGHSH and LQKENI. This CDR3 is 14 amino acids long. Trimming took 0 bases from V and 8 from J, leaving 13 bases between them. Assembly of TCR beta libraries relied on iRepertoire HTBI primers together with Arm-PCR of CDR3 regions. One entry per CDR3 protein, called by TCRdb with MiXCR from the multiplex PCR reads. The sample holds approximately 470,000 distinct CDR3 sequences, 15% to 20% seen once. This clonotype occurred many times. The sample was also reused in another study, on T cells in Graves' hyperthyroidism and ophthalmopathy.

This specimen consisted of peripheral blood mononuclear cells (PBMCs), obtained at new diagnosis, from a patient treated with antithyroid drugs. This TCR came from a middle-aged man with Graves disease. The V gene is TRBV18, the J gene TRBJ1-2; the D is unclear. This chain's CDR3 is CASSPPERTGGYTF. As DNA, the CDR3 is TGTGCCAGCTCACCACCGGAGAGAACGGGCGGCTACACCTTC.